These 31 T cell receptor beta chains were all obtained from the same sample, sequenced in a study of T-cell reconstitution after alpha-beta-depleted transplantation in children. Preparation of the TCRbeta library used unique molecular identifiers. In TCRdb, the PCR reads were re-called with MiXCR into one record per CDR3 protein. The repertoire holds around 500,000 distinct CDR3 sequences, with approximately 12% as singletons. This specimen was PBMCs from the stem cell graft donor, taken from the stem cell graft. The receptors derive from a human donor who donated a stem cell graft to a child with combined immunodeficiency.

The genes are TRBV10-1 and TRBJ1-3, with D perhaps TRBD1 (5 bases). V gave up 6 bases and J gave up 4 bases, with 7 bases separating them. Germline V lookup: CDR1 WNHNN, CDR2 SYGVQD (reference sequence). This CDR3 region has 12 residues. The CDR3 spells CASRGQGNTIYF. The CDR3 DNA reads TGCGCCAGCAGGGGGCAGGGAAACACCATATATTTT.

The chain couples TRBV9 to TRBJ1-2; maybe TRBD1 (5 bases). V was pared by 2 bases and J by 2 bases, with 7 bases between. The CDR3 loop spans 13 amino acids. Per germline, CDR1 SGDLS and CDR2 YYNGEE. The CDR3 loop is CASSVEGNYGYTF. The CDR3 DNA reads as TGTGCCAGCAGCGTTGAGGGGAACTATGGCTACACCTTC. The full variable domain, rest sourced from reference TRBV9 and TRBJ1-2, is DSGVTQTPKHLITATGQRVTLRCSPRSGDLSVYWYQQSLDQGLQFLIQYYNGEERAKGNILERFSAQQFPDLHSELNLSSLELGDSALYFCASSVEGNYGYTFGSGTRLTVV.

The chain carries TRBV6-5 and TRBJ2-3, with a weak D call TRBD2 (6 bases). Trimming took off 6 bases at V and 5 bases at J, with 6 bases between the two ends. Germline V gene sequence: CDR1 MNHEY, CDR2 SVGAGI. The CDR3 has 11 residues. DNA for the CDR3: TGTGCCAGCAGGGGACTAGATACGCAGTATTTT. Encoded protein: CASRGLDTQYF.

This clonotype was picked up a small number of times. The rearrangement uses TRBV24-1 and TRBJ1-2; D remains unclear. V lost 4 bases and J 3 bases, leaving 2 bases between the germline ends. CDR3 size: 11 residues. The germline V gene encodes CDR1 KGHDR and CDR2 SFDVKD. The CDR3 region has the DNA TGTGCCACCAGTGACCACTATGGCTACACCTTC. Its translation is CATSDHYGYTF.

The chain links TRBV29-1 to TRBJ1-1; TRBD1 matches at 7 bases. V lost 6 bases, J lost 1 base, and 5 bases stayed unmatched. The CDR3 extends over 13 amino acids. Germline CDR1 and CDR2: SQVTM and ANQGSEA. Here the CDR3 reads CSVTGATNTEAFF. In nucleotides, the CDR3 is TGCAGCGTCACAGGGGCGACGAACACTGAAGCTTTCTTT.

This clonotype was found many times. V and J are TRBV28 and TRBJ2-1, with D unclear. V lost 5 bases and J 4 bases, leaving 12 bases between the germline ends. CDR1 is MDHEN, CDR2 SYDVKM, per germline. CDR3 size: 14 residues. CDR3 DNA: TGTGCCAGCAGTATCACCGCCGATTACAATGAGCAGTTCTTC. Its translation is CASSITADYNEQFF.

This clonotype was counted ten times or more. The rearrangement links TRBV12-3 or TRBV12-4 to TRBJ1-4, with D perhaps matching TRBD1 (5 bases). The CDR3 consists of 13 residues. With 3 bases removed from V and 12 bases from J, the gap between germline ends came to 14 bases. The CDR3 sequence is CASSFLGPSQLFF. Here the CDR3 DNA reads TGTGCCAGCAGTTTTTTGGGACCGAGTCAACTGTTTTTT.

This clonotype was recorded at least ten times. The chain is built from TRBV7-6 and TRBJ2-1; the match to TRBD2 covers 8 bases. This CDR3 region has 17 residues. Germline V CDR1 and CDR2: SGHVS, FNYEAQ. J lost 4 bases, V lost 5 bases, and 13 bases had no gene match. The CDR3 protein is CASSQQQAGVLYNEQFF. CDR3 sequence (DNA): TGTGCCAGCAGCCAGCAACAAGCGGGGGTACTATACAATGAGCAGTTCTTC. Drawing the rest from reference TRBV7-6 and TRBJ2-1, the complete variable domain is GAGVSQSPRYKVTKRGQDVALRCDPISGHVSLYWYRQALGQGPEFLTYFNYEAQQDKSGLPNDRFSAERPEGSISTLTIQRTEQRDSAMYRCASSQQQAGVLYNEQFFGPGTRLTVL.

The chain carries TRBV6-2 or TRBV6-3 and TRBJ1-5, with 8 bases matching TRBD1. CDR1 and CDR2 (germline): MNHEY, SVGEGT. With 6 bases clipped from V and 11 bases from J, the junction kept 12 bases outside the gene matches. The CDR3 has 14 amino acids. For the CDR3, the DNA is TGTGCCAGCAGCCCACAGGGGGAAGTCCAGACCCAGCATTTT. Translation: CASSPQGEVQTQHF.

The V call is TRBV7-9, the J call TRBJ1-2, with D unresolved. The CDR3 is made up of 16 amino acids. CDR1 and CDR2 (germline): SEHNR, FQNEAQ (reference sequence). V lost 6 bases, J lost 0 bases, and 17 bases lay in between. The CDR3 DNA reads TGTGCCAGCAGGGAGGACTGGACGGCAGCTAACTATGGCTACACCTTC. Residues: CASREDWTAANYGYTF. The full variable domain, with the rest looked up from reference TRBV7-9 and TRBJ1-2, is DTGVSQNPRHKITKRGQNVTFRCDPISEHNRLYWYRQTLGQGPEFLTYFQNEAQLEKSRLLSDRFSAERPKGSFSTLEIQRTEQGDSAMYLCASREDWTAANYGYTFGSGTRLTVV.

This clonotype was seen a few times. V gene TRBV3-1 combines with J gene TRBJ1-2, with D hard to call. This CDR3 is built from 13 residues. Germline-derived CDR1 and CDR2 are LGHDT and YNNKEL (reference sequence). V gave up 0 bases and J gave up 12 bases, with 14 bases separating them. This CDR3 is CASSQDYLGKHTF. CDR3 bases: TGTGCCAGCAGCCAAGATTATCTGGGGAAGCACACCTTC.

This clonotype was recorded a few times. The chain uses TRBV5-1 and TRBJ1-1; D remains ambiguous. Trimming removed 3 bases at V and 4 bases at J, with 10 bases between. The V gene's germline CDR1 is SGHRS and CDR2 YFSETQ. The CDR3 totals 13 residues. DNA of the CDR3: TGCGCCAGCAGCTCTACTCTCGGCACTGAAGCTTTCTTT. This sequence encodes CASSSTLGTEAFF.

The chain employs TRBV9 and TRBJ2-3; 7 nucleotides align to TRBD2. V gave up 0 bases and J gave up 0 bases; unmatched junction bases: 7. The CDR3 totals 17 residues. CDR1 is SGDLS and CDR2 is YYNGEE in the germline V gene. CDR3 protein: CASSVAPAGLSTDTQYF. The CDR3 nucleotides are TGTGCCAGCAGCGTAGCTCCAGCGGGGCTAAGCACAGATACGCAGTATTTT.

Many counts were recorded for this clonotype. The J gene is TRBJ2-1, the V gene TRBV6-2 or TRBV6-3, with a weak D call TRBD2 (5 bases). This CDR3 is 11 amino acids long. Between the trimmed V and J ends, which lost 8 bases and 6 bases, there was a span of 8 bases. Germline-derived CDR1 and CDR2 are MNHEY and SVGEGT. The DNA for the CDR3 is TGTGCCAGCGGTGGAGGCAATGAGCAGTTCTTC. Its protein product is CASGGGNEQFF.

J is TRBJ2-1 and V is TRBV4-3; D ambiguous. This CDR3 is built from 13 residues. From germline, CDR1 is LGHNA and CDR2 YSLEER. Trimming stripped 1 base from V and 12 bases from J, with 13 bases between. CDR3 bases: TGCGCCAGCAGCCAAGGTTCGCCTACGCCGCAGTTCTTC. It specifies CASSQGSPTPQFF.

This clonotype was detected a few times. The rearrangement links TRBV12-3 or TRBV12-4 to TRBJ2-5; TRBD2 agrees at 10 bases. The CDR3 sequence is 16 residues long. The J segment lost 1 base and the V segment lost 5 bases, leaving 7 bases of the junction unmatched. The CDR3 nucleotides are TGTGCCAGCAGTCCCCCCCTAGCGGGAGTCCAAGAGACCCAGTACTTC. Amino acid sequence: CASSPPLAGVQETQYF.

This clonotype was seen a few times. The chain employs TRBV18 and TRBJ1-1; 7 bases align to TRBD1. The CDR3 consists of 15 residues. V was pared by 3 bases and J by 1 base, with 5 bases of the junction left unmatched. The germline V gene has CDR1 KGHSH and CDR2 LQKENI. The CDR3 DNA follows: TGTGCCAGCTCACCGTATGGGACAGAGAACACTGAAGCTTTCTTT. The encoded protein is CASSPYGTENTEAFF. The full variable domain, its missing parts supplied by reference TRBV18 and TRBJ1-1, is NAGVMQNPRHLVRRRGQEARLRCSPMKGHSHVYWYRQLPEEGLKFMVYLQKENIIDESGMPKERFSAEFPKEGPSILRIQQVVRGDSAAYFCASSPYGTENTEAFFGQGTRLTVV.

The CDR3 DNA reads TGTGCCACACAGTATGGGCAGAACACCGGGGAGCTGTTTTTT. Its translation is CATQYGQNTGELFF. This chain links TRBV10-3 with TRBJ2-2; D uncertain. Trimming stripped 10 bases from V and 1 base from J, with 13 bases between. Germline values: CDR1 ENHRY, CDR2 SYGVKD. The CDR3 has 14 residues.

In its sample, this clonotype was seen a few times. The rearrangement links TRBV6-1 to TRBJ1-4; a weak D match, TRBD1 (5 bases). Germline V lookup: CDR1 MNHNS, CDR2 SASEGT. V dropped 7 bases and J dropped 7 bases, with 16 bases sitting between them. CDR3 length equals 14 residues. CDR3 bases: TGTGCCAGCAATCAGCAGGGTAACGGTGAAAAACTGTTTTTT. It specifies CASNQQGNGEKLFF.

The chain links TRBV9 to TRBJ2-7, with no clear D. Between the trimmed V and J ends, which lost 3 bases and 2 bases, there was a span of 12 bases. Germline lookup yields CDR1 SGDLS and CDR2 YYNGEE. The CDR3 consists of 14 residues. The CDR3 nucleotides are TGTGCCAGCAGCGCAGGAAATCCTCCCTACGAGCAGTACTTC. Encoded protein: CASSAGNPPYEQYF.

V and J are TRBV11-2 and TRBJ2-4, with 10 bases that match TRBD2. This CDR3 contains 18 residues. The germline V gene encodes CDR1 SGHAT and CDR2 FQNNGV. The V segment lost 6 bases and the J segment 0 bases; nucleotides outside the gene matches: 11. CDR3 bases: TGTGCCAGCAGAAGTTTCCTAGCGGGAGTACTAGCCAAAAACATTCAGTACTTC. Residues: CASRSFLAGVLAKNIQYF.

The chain couples TRBV5-1 to TRBJ2-5; a weak D match, TRBD2 (7 bases). V lost 2 bases and J lost 0, with 11 bases in between. The CDR3 runs to 15 residues. Germline V gives CDR1 SGHRS, CDR2 YFSETQ. The CDR3 sequence: CASSLGGAYQETQYF. CDR3 DNA sequence: TGCGCCAGCAGCTTAGGGGGGGCCTACCAAGAGACCCAGTACTTC.

The chain is built from TRBV29-1 and TRBJ2-1; D is possibly TRBD2 (6 bases). Germline CDR1 SQVTM, CDR2 ANQGSEA. CDR3 size: 15 residues. The ends were cut back, 7 bases at V and 0 bases at J, with 16 bases in the middle. Written as DNA, the CDR3 is TGCAGCGCTCCTGTGGGGGGAAGCTCCTACAATGAGCAGTTCTTC. Protein sequence: CSAPVGGSSYNEQFF.

About this clonotype itself: A much larger clonotype is one base distant, so this may be a read error. The chain is built from TRBV12-3 or TRBV12-4 and TRBJ2-7, with 10 bases aligning to TRBD2. CDR3 length equals 14 residues. Unmatched junction bases numbered 6, after V lost 7 bases and J lost 3 bases. In DNA, the CDR3 is TGTGCCAGCATCCCGGGACTAGCGATCTACGAGCAGTACTTC. This gives the protein CASIPGLAIYEQYF.

V usage is TRBV19 and J usage is TRBJ2-1; TRBD2 matches 7 bases. The CDR3 totals 15 residues. Trimming cost V 3 bases and J 2 bases; bases outside gene matches: 4. Germline CDR1 reads LNHDA; CDR2 reads SQIVND (reference sequence). CDR3 DNA: TGTGCCAGTAGTATTTCAGCGGGGACCTACAATGAGCAGTTCTTC. It codes for CASSISAGTYNEQFF.

This sequence joins TRBV7-6 and TRBJ1-6; unclear D gene. V lost 6 bases and J 4 bases, leaving 10 bases between the germline ends. CDR3 length: 14 residues. Looked up from germline, CDR1 is SGHVS and CDR2 is FNYEAQ. DNA for the CDR3: TGTGCCAGCAGACCGGACGGGTATAATTCACCCCTCCACTTT. This translates into CASRPDGYNSPLHF.

There are many counts of this clonotype. The chain uses TRBV28 and TRBJ2-3; D is ambiguous. The CDR3 runs to 13 residues. V was shortened by 2 bases and J by 6 bases, with 9 bases between the two germline ends. The V gene's germline CDR1 is MDHEN and CDR2 SYDVKM. The DNA for the CDR3 is TGTGCCAGCAGTTTACCCCAAGAGGATACGCAGTATTTT. As protein: CASSLPQEDTQYF.

This clonotype was counted a few times. This chain links TRBV15 with TRBJ2-5, with 14 positions matching TRBD2. With 9 bases clipped from V and 5 bases from J, the junction kept 11 bases outside the gene matches. The CDR3 extends over 16 amino acids. Per the germline V gene, CDR1 is LNHNV and CDR2 is YYDKDF (reference sequence). The CDR3 bases are TGTGCCACACATGGGGGACTAGCGGGAGTCGCCGAGACCCAGTACTTC. Protein product: CATHGGLAGVAETQYF.

This clonotype was found many times. The chain employs TRBV7-2 and TRBJ2-3; TRBD2 matches at 11 bases. This CDR3 spans 16 amino acids. CDR1 SGHTA and CDR2 FQGNSA come from the germline V gene. With V trimmed by 5 bases and J by 4 bases, 8 bases remained unmatched. The DNA of the CDR3 is TGTGCCAGCAGCCAACCGACTAGCGGGAAGCCAGATACGCAGTATTTT. Protein: CASSQPTSGKPDTQYF.

This clonotype has just a few counts. V and J are TRBV14 and TRBJ2-5; D is unclear. Germline loops: CDR1 SGHDN, CDR2 FVKESK. The CDR3 sequence is 18 residues long. The V end lost 3 bases, the J end lost 2 bases, and 22 bases lay between the germline ends. The chain's CDR3 is CASSQETSRLDPQETQYF. The CDR3 DNA reads as TGTGCCAGCAGCCAGGAGACGTCCAGGCTTGACCCTCAAGAGACCCAGTACTTC.

This clonotype was counted only a few times. The rearrangement uses TRBV19 and TRBJ2-2; no reliable D call. This CDR3 region has 14 residues. Germline CDR1 reads LNHDA; CDR2 reads SQIVND (reference sequence). The germline V and J ends were trimmed by 3 bases and 6 bases, with 11 bases remaining between them. For the CDR3, the DNA is TGTGCCAGTAGTATGAGGTCCACACCCGGGGAGCTGTTTTTT. Encoded protein: CASSMRSTPGELFF.